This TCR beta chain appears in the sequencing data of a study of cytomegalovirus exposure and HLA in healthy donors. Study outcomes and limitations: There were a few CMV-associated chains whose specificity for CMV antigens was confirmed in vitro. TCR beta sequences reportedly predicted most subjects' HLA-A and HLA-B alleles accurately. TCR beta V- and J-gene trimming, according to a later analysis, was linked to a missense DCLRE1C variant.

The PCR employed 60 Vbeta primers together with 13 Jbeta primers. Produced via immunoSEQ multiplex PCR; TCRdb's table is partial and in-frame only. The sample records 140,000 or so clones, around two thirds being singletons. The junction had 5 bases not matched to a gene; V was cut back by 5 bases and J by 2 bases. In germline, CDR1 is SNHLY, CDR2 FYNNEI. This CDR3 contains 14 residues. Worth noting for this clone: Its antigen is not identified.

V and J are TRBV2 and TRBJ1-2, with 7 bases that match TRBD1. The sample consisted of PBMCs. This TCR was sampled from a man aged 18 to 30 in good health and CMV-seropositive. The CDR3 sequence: CASSLGQKNYGYTF. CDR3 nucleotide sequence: TGTGCCAGCAGTCTGGGACAGAAAAACTATGGCTACACCTTC.